The present entry profiles one TCR beta chain with its context. Its antigen target is currently unknown. No clone much larger than this one lies a single base away; base qualities are absent. Deletion took 2 bases off V and 7 bases off J, with a span of 9 bases between the germline ends. Its CDR3 holds 13 amino acids, cysteine through phenylalanine. The sequence is cut down to CDR3 DNA, 39 bases in frame from base 1. Taken from the germline V gene (reference sequence), the CDR1 and CDR2 loops are MNHEY and SMNVEV. This entry belongs to a study of T cells in Graves' hyperthyroidism and ophthalmopathy (dated by TCRdb to about 2019). Background on the whole study: Peripheral blood samples were taken at initial diagnosis, before any treatment was given. The 75 to 100 discovery patients were randomly split 7:3 into training and test sets. To identify distinguishing TCR V-J signatures, a discovery cohort of 90 to 100 patients was used, comprising some 45 with Graves' ophthalmopathy and some 60 with stable Graves' hyperthyroidism. Thyroid tissue and blood T-cell repertoires from roughly 6 Graves' hyperthyroidism patients were also compared in the study. After sampling, hyperthyroidism patients received methimazole starting at 30 mg daily, and ophthalmopathy patients received high-dose intravenous methylprednisolone. The paper describes TCR Vbeta CDR3 sequencing of about 140 peripheral blood samples, made up of 43 ophthalmopathy patients, around 73 hyperthyroidism patients and 17 progressor patients. Prospective prediction of ophthalmopathy was tested in an independent validation cohort of fewer than 20 hyperthyroidism patients and 17 patients who later progressed to ophthalmopathy. Paper-wide results and their limitations: In cross-validation, a model built on a 13 V-J signature told ophthalmopathy apart from stable hyperthyroidism with just under 90% sensitivity and 81% to 82% specificity, and in testing the same model reached 80%/75%. In validation, the model predicted progression to ophthalmopathy with about 71% sensitivity and approximately 72% specificity, a median of about 6 months before onset. No statistical method was used to set the sample size in advance, and investigators knew the group allocation. Blood samples also contained most of the expanded thyroid clonotypes (frequency above 0.001), which suggests that blood repertoires may reflect thyroid immune responses.

Graves' hyperthyroidism was defined as stable when no progression to ophthalmopathy occurred over 18 months of follow-up. Hyperthyroidism patients were newly diagnosed, had a disease duration of under 2 months, and were aged 18 to 65 years. Exclusion was applied to patients with uncontrolled infections, other autoimmune diseases, pregnancy or lactation. Clinical symptoms, serum thyroxine and TRAb, thyroid ultrasound, and orbital computed tomography formed the basis for the diagnoses. Ficoll-Paque density gradient centrifugation was used to isolate PBMCs from about 9.4 ml of fresh peripheral blood. Total RNA was extracted using Trizol reagent, and RNA quality was assessed on an Agilent 2100 Bioanalyzer. Amplification of TCR beta CDR3 regions was carried out from RNA transcripts. The TCR CDR3 was subjected to a first round of RT-PCR using the HTBI primer set and the Qiagen OneStep RT-PCR kit. Libraries were constructed in a second round of multiplex PCR, after which size selection and purification were carried out. Sequencing of the libraries was done on an Illumina HiSeq2000 using paired-end 100 bp reads. In the authors' own workflow: SOAPnuke was used to process the raw data, with reads discarded if the reads contained adapters or uncalled bases, had a mean Phred below 15, or lacked an exact constant-primer or identifier match. COPE v1.2.5 was used to merge the high-quality paired reads, and each unique nucleotide sequence was defined as a clonotype. MiTCR v1.1 was used to align clonotypes to the IMGT TRBV, TRBD and TRBJ reference segments. Analysis was restricted to V-J combinations with a frequency above 0.0001, which covered approximately 99% of repertoires. The TCS score was defined as the ratio of F50 (clonal expansion) to E x V (chaos), calculated using BLOSUM62-based TCRdist between CDR3 peptides within each V-J. Welch's t-statistics and random forest reduced several hundred V-J features to 10 to 15, which were used in a naive Bayes classifier (R e1071). Using fastp trimming at Q25 and MiXCR clonotype assembly, TCRdb reanalyzed the public sequencing data and kept in-frame beta chains. CDR3 protein duplicates are merged, each entry listing the most common genes and DNA. Clone size and V and J calls follow TCRdb, not the original study. The sample records 500,000 to 750,000 distinct CDR3 sequences, around 14% of which are singletons. The leading ten clones occupy 6.5% to 8% of the sample.

This TCR came from a woman aged 25 to 39 with Graves' hyperthyroidism. The chain is encoded by TRBV27 joined to TRBJ1-5; the D gene is possibly TRBD1, with 6 bases matching. Sequenced material: blood. The DNA sequence is as follows: TGTGCCAGCAGTTTAACAGGGAGGCAGCCCCAGCATTTT. Its product reads: CASSLTGRQPQHF.